This TCR beta chain was recorded in a study of OX40 agonist ivuxolimab in advanced cancers. General study results and limits: Patients who responded partially at 0.1-3.0 mg/kg showed clonal expansion ranking among the lowest. In a subset of nonresponders, normalized T-cell clonal expansion was also low.

The CDR3 spans 14 residues. From germline, CDR1 is MDHEN and CDR2 SYDVKM. The germline V and J ends were trimmed by 8 bases and 1 base, with 12 bases remaining between them. Some clones are missing from TCRdb's copy, which holds only in-frame ones; the method was immunoSEQ multiplex PCR. In the table there are about 91,000 clones, around 85% of which are singletons. About this clone: Its matching antigen is unknown.

The chain uses TRBV28 and TRBJ1-3, with D uncertain. The TCR originated in an adult with an advanced solid tumor such as melanoma, head and neck, liver or kidney cancer. The material was CD4+ or CD8+ T cells sorted from blood, obtained in a trial of the OX40 agonist ivuxolimab. This chain's CDR3 is CASRFDSSGNTIYF. The CDR3 DNA is TGTGCCAGCCGGTTCGACTCTTCTGGAAACACCATATATTTT. Full variable domain (remainder filled in from reference TRBV28 and TRBJ1-3): DVKVTQSSRYLVKRTGEKVFLECVQDMDHENMFWYRQDPGLGLRLIYFSYDVKMKEKGDIPEGYSVSREKKERFSLILESASTNQTSMYLCASRFDSSGNTIYFGEGSWLTVV.